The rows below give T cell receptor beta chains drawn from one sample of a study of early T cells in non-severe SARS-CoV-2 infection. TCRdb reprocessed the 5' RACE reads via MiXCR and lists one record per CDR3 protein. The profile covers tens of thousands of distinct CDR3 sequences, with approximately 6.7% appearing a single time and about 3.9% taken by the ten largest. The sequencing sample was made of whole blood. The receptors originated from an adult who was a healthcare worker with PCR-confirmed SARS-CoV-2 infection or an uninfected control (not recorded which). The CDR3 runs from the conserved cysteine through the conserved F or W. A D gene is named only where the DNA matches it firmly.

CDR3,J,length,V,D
CASSPGQVLAMNTEAFF,TRBJ1-1,17,TRBV18,TRBD1
CASSPGMGTQYF,TRBJ2-3,12,TRBV12-3/TRBV12-4,.
CASSLREGRDQPQHF,TRBJ1-5,15,TRBV7-7,.
CASSSHTAGTGFNEQYF,TRBJ2-7,17,TRBV7-2,TRBD1
CASSRAQTSGGLQETQYF,TRBJ2-5,18,TRBV6-2/TRBV6-3,TRBD2
CASSQDGQGKDTQYF,TRBJ2-3,15,TRBV4-3,.
CAWSADRGAQPQHF,TRBJ1-5,14,TRBV30,TRBD1
CASRPGVNTEAFF,TRBJ1-1,13,TRBV7-6,.
CASSPPSGLSMETQYF,TRBJ2-5,16,TRBV18,.
CASSPSRDTNYEQYF,TRBJ2-7,15,TRBV5-4,.
CASSPHTGTEAFF,TRBJ1-1,13,TRBV28,.
CASSSGVRSTEAFF,TRBJ1-1,14,TRBV11-2,.
CASSGQGSNQPQHF,TRBJ1-5,14,TRBV6-1,TRBD1
CASSLDAASAPQHF,TRBJ1-5,14,TRBV7-2,.
CASSLGGSLNTEAFF,TRBJ1-1,15,TRBV7-9,.
CSATPSAGGNYEQYF,TRBJ2-7,15,TRBV20-1,TRBD2
CASSPPGVGTEAFF,TRBJ1-1,14,TRBV7-9,.
CSVVLQGAVYGYTF,TRBJ1-2,14,TRBV29-1,TRBD1
CASSEYGGSHEQYF,TRBJ2-7,14,TRBV10-2,TRBD2
CASSSGGNYNEQFF,TRBJ2-1,14,TRBV5-1,.
CASSQVNTEAFF,TRBJ1-1,12,TRBV3-1,.
CSAGRRQGANEQFF,TRBJ2-1,14,TRBV20-1,TRBD1
CATSRDTQHGGWQFF,TRBJ2-1,15,TRBV15,TRBD2
CSASRGVGSPLHF,TRBJ1-6,13,TRBV20-1,.
CASSRDSQETQYF,TRBJ2-5,13,TRBV2,.
CASSFGTGTFYTF,TRBJ1-2,13,TRBV6-2/TRBV6-3,TRBD1
CASSHSDATYEQYF,TRBJ2-7,14,TRBV4-3,.
CATSAQGGQPQHF,TRBJ1-5,13,TRBV24-1,.
CASSLNQAGAITDTQYF,TRBJ2-3,17,TRBV6-2/TRBV6-3,TRBD2
CASSYGRPDSSYEQYF,TRBJ2-7,16,TRBV6-5,.
CASSMVGQGAEQYF,TRBJ2-7,14,TRBV12-3/TRBV12-4,TRBD1
CASRNGSSYEQYF,TRBJ2-7,13,TRBV12-3/TRBV12-4,.
CSVEDRTFQTGAYEQYF,TRBJ2-7,17,TRBV29-1,TRBD1
CASSLSGGWSPDTQYF,TRBJ2-3,16,TRBV12-3/TRBV12-4,TRBD2
CASSKIDRDGNKNF,TRBJ2-5,14,TRBV7-9,.
CASSVGQGVRNSPLHF,TRBJ1-6,16,TRBV9,.
CASSQSGRENGYTF,TRBJ1-2,14,TRBV4-3,.
CASSLAATPNNEQFF,TRBJ2-1,15,TRBV5-1,.
CASKASGTGRYGYTF,TRBJ1-2,15,TRBV6-2/TRBV6-3,TRBD1
CASSLGGGSAGELFF,TRBJ2-2,15,TRBV7-2,.
CASSLMSGGGGLEHEQYF,TRBJ2-7,18,TRBV7-2,TRBD2
CASTQNTGELFF,TRBJ2-2,12,TRBV6-2/TRBV6-3,.
CASSLYGGRETQYF,TRBJ2-5,14,TRBV5-4,.
CASSHPTWGKTTNYGYTF,TRBJ1-2,18,TRBV4-2,.
CASSTGGDSYNEQFF,TRBJ2-1,15,TRBV5-4,TRBD2
CASSPYGGSSYEQYF,TRBJ2-7,15,TRBV19,TRBD2